The rows below give T cell receptor beta chains drawn from one sample of a study of control samples from healthy donors and cancer patients. Clones were read by immunoSEQ multiplex PCR, and TCRdb kept only the in-frame ones, dropping some. The data show 150,000 or so clones, approximately 94% seen once. Sequencing was done on a sample of blood. These receptors came from a man aged 40-49 years in good health. The CDR3 runs from the conserved cysteine through the conserved F or W. D genes are given only for firm matches. Clone size is shown for a subset of rows, as once, few, many or a class of expanded clone.

cdr3_nt: TGTGCCAGTAGTATAGAGGGCAACCTGGACAGCTACGAGCAGTACTTC
cdr3_aa: CASSIEGNLDSYEQYF
d_call: .
j_call: TRBJ2-7
v_call: TRBV19
clone_size: .

cdr3_nt: TGTGCCAGCAGCTCCGGACTGAGCTATAATTCACCCCTCCACTTT
cdr3_aa: CASSSGLSYNSPLHF
d_call: .
j_call: TRBJ1-6
v_call: TRBV5-8
clone_size: once

cdr3_nt: TGTGCCAGCGGAGGGGGAATCGGACTAGCGGGGGCCAACAATGAGCAGTTCTTC
cdr3_aa: CASGGGIGLAGANNEQFF
d_call: TRBD2
j_call: TRBJ2-1
v_call: TRBV19
clone_size: .

cdr3_nt: TGTGCCAGTAGTAACGGCGGCCGGGGAAACACCATATATTTT
cdr3_aa: CASSNGGRGNTIYF
d_call: .
j_call: TRBJ1-3
v_call: TRBV19
clone_size: .

cdr3_nt: TGTGCCAGCAGCCCCTCGACAGGGGGAGATGAGCAGTTCTTC
cdr3_aa: CASSPSTGGDEQFF
d_call: TRBD1
j_call: TRBJ2-1
v_call: TRBV11-2
clone_size: .

cdr3_nt: TGTGCCAGCAGCTTAGGCCGGGGGGCGATCAATGGCTACACCTTC
cdr3_aa: CASSLGRGAINGYTF
d_call: .
j_call: TRBJ1-2
v_call: TRBV7-9
clone_size: .

cdr3_nt: TGTGCTAGCGGGCCTGCGGTAGGTGGCACTGAAGCTTTCTTT
cdr3_aa: CASGPAVGGTEAFF
d_call: .
j_call: TRBJ1-1
v_call: TRBV11-2
clone_size: once

cdr3_nt: TGTGCCAGCAGCTTACAGGGGGCGGCGAACACCGGGGAGCTGTTTTTT
cdr3_aa: CASSLQGAANTGELFF
d_call: TRBD1
j_call: TRBJ2-2
v_call: TRBV11-2
clone_size: .

cdr3_nt: TGTGCCAGTCGAAGGGACAGGGTAACCAACACTGAAGCTTTCTTT
cdr3_aa: CASRRDRVTNTEAFF
d_call: TRBD1
j_call: TRBJ1-1
v_call: TRBV19
clone_size: .

cdr3_nt: TGTGCCAGCAGATTACAGGGGGCCTTAAATCAGCCCCAGCATTTT
cdr3_aa: CASRLQGALNQPQHF
d_call: TRBD1
j_call: TRBJ1-5
v_call: TRBV2
clone_size: .

cdr3_nt: TGTGCCAGCAGTTATTCTGCTCCCACCGGGGAGCTGTTTTTT
cdr3_aa: CASSYSAPTGELFF
d_call: .
j_call: TRBJ2-2
v_call: TRBV6-2/TRBV6-3
clone_size: .

cdr3_nt: TGTGCCAGCAGCCCCCAGACTCACACTGAAGCTTTCTTT
cdr3_aa: CASSPQTHTEAFF
d_call: .
j_call: TRBJ1-1
v_call: TRBV6-5
clone_size: .

cdr3_nt: TGTGCCAGCAGCATTGACAGGGCAGGAGAGACCCAGTACTTC
cdr3_aa: CASSIDRAGETQYF
d_call: TRBD1
j_call: TRBJ2-5
v_call: TRBV7-3
clone_size: .

cdr3_nt: TGTGCCAGTAGTTTTTCGGGACACCCATTGGGCAATCAGCCCCAGCATTTT
cdr3_aa: CASSFSGHPLGNQPQHF
d_call: .
j_call: TRBJ1-5
v_call: TRBV19
clone_size: .

cdr3_nt: TGTGCCAGTAGTATTACAGGGCGTACTGAAGCTTTCTTT
cdr3_aa: CASSITGRTEAFF
d_call: .
j_call: TRBJ1-1
v_call: TRBV19
clone_size: .

cdr3_nt: TGCGCCAGCAGCTTGGGTCGGACAGGGTGGTCTGAAGCTTTCTTT
cdr3_aa: CASSLGRTGWSEAFF
d_call: TRBD1
j_call: TRBJ1-1
v_call: TRBV5-1
clone_size: .

cdr3_nt: TGTGCCAGCAGCCCTGGGGACAGGAGAAAATATAGCAATCAGCCCCAGCATTTT
cdr3_aa: CASSPGDRRKYSNQPQHF
d_call: .
j_call: TRBJ1-5
v_call: TRBV12-1
clone_size: .